The 12 T cell receptor beta chains below all came from one sample that was sequenced in a study of blood T cell repertoires in COVID-19. Here immunoSEQ multiplex PCR was the method, and the copy in TCRdb shows in-frame clones only, minus some. The sample records fewer than 200,000 clones, roughly 82% being singletons. Sequenced input: peripheral blood. The receptors derive from a woman aged 55-69 years with COVID-19, enrolled during active disease.

The chain joins TRBV7-6 to TRBJ1-3; 7 bases fit TRBD1. Germline CDR1 SGHVS, CDR2 FNYEAQ. V lost 0 bases, J lost 8 bases, and 4 bases stayed unmatched. This CDR3 has 14 amino acids. The CDR3: CASSLAGTADTIYF. As DNA, the CDR3 is TGTGCCAGCAGCTTAGCTGGGACAGCGGACACCATATATTTT.

In its sample, this clone was seen once. This rearrangement joins TRBV11-2 to TRBJ2-1, with 7 bases aligning to TRBD2. V lost 2 bases and J lost 7; bases outside the gene matches: 5. The CDR3 extends over 14 amino acids. In germline, CDR1 is SGHAT, CDR2 FQNNGV. The CDR3 is CASSLLREKNEQFF. For the CDR3, the DNA is TGTGCCAGCAGCTTATTGCGGGAGAAAAATGAGCAGTTCTTC.

This clone has only a few counts. Other DNA sequences of this sample code for an identical CDR3. This sequence joins TRBV6-5 and TRBJ1-5; 9 bases line up with TRBD1. V lost 5 bases to trimming and J lost 4 bases; unmatched junction nucleotides: 3. Germline V CDR1 and CDR2: MNHEY, SVGAGI. The CDR3 consists of 14 residues. CDR3 DNA sequence: TGTGCCAGCAGTCGACAGGGGGGGAATCAGCCCCAGCATTTT. It is translated as CASSRQGGNQPQHF.

This chain connects TRBV30 to TRBJ1-3; TRBD1 agrees at 10 bases. Germline loops: CDR1 GTSNPN, CDR2 SVGIG (reference sequence). V was pared by 0 bases and J by 2 bases, with 1 base of the junction left unmatched. This CDR3 contains 15 residues. The CDR3, as DNA: TGTGCCTGGAGTGTAGGACAGGGGGCTGGAAACACCATATATTTT. This encodes CAWSVGQGAGNTIYF.

The chain combines TRBV9 with TRBJ2-1, with D perhaps matching TRBD2 (5 bases). Germline CDR1 reads SGDLS; CDR2 reads YYNGEE. Trimming stripped 6 bases from V and 4 bases from J, with 20 bases between. This CDR3 is 16 amino acids long. CDR3 DNA: TGTGCCAGCACCGCCCAACCCCTGGGCGGGTACAATGAGCAGTTCTTC. Encoded protein: CASTAQPLGGYNEQFF. Complete variable domain (other parts from reference TRBV9 and TRBJ2-1): DSGVTQTPKHLITATGQRVTLRCSPRSGDLSVYWYQQSLDQGLQFLIQYYNGEERAKGNILERFSAQQFPDLHSELNLSSLELGDSALYFCASTAQPLGGYNEQFFGPGTRLTVL.

The chain combines TRBV18 with TRBJ2-7, with D maybe TRBD1 (6 bases). Trimming cost V 3 bases and J 2 bases, with 17 bases left between them. CDR3 size: 16 residues. Germline V gene lookup returns CDR1 KGHSH and CDR2 LQKENI. CDR3: CASSPTRAGDTYEQYF. The CDR3 region has the DNA TGTGCCAGCTCACCCACCAGGGCAGGGGATACCTACGAGCAGTACTTC.

V is TRBV5-6 and J is TRBJ2-5; 9 bases fit TRBD1. The CDR3 totals 15 residues. The V and J ends lost 4 bases and 1 base, in that order; junction bases with no gene match: 5. Germline values: CDR1 SGHDT, CDR2 YYEEEE. As DNA, the CDR3 is TGTGCCAGCAGCATCTCGGGACAGGGCCAAGAGACCCAGTACTTC. This gives the protein CASSISGQGQETQYF.

This chain uses TRBV10-3 with TRBJ2-7, with 7 bases matching TRBD1. Germline V gene lookup returns CDR1 ENHRY and CDR2 SYGVKD. The CDR3 totals 12 residues. The CDR3 reads CAIGEQGQEQYV. The DNA for the CDR3 is TGTGCCATCGGTGAACAGGGGCAGGAGCAGTACGTC.

V gene TRBV18 combines with J gene TRBJ2-6; weak D call: TRBD1 (5 bases). The V gene's germline CDR1 is KGHSH and CDR2 LQKENI. The CDR3 contains 15 residues. Trimming removed 4 bases from V and 3 bases from J, with 10 bases in between. This chain's CDR3 is CASSHSRGGANVLTF. In nucleotides, the CDR3 is TGTGCCAGCTCACACTCTAGGGGTGGGGCCAACGTCCTGACTTTC.

This chain connects TRBV3-1 (or the pseudogene TRBV3-2) to TRBJ2-1; 7 bases line up with TRBD2. V dropped 7 bases and J dropped 5; count of bases not matched to a gene: 8. Per germline, CDR1 LGHDT and CDR2 YNNKEL (reference sequence). This CDR3 comprises 14 residues. The CDR3 nucleotides read TGTGCCAGCACTAACGGACTAGAAAACAATGAGCAGTTCTTC. The encoded protein is CASTNGLENNEQFF.

The V call is TRBV11-2, the J call TRBJ1-2, with a tentative D call TRBD1 (5 bases). CDR3 size: 14 residues. The V end lost 0 bases, the J end lost 6 bases, and 11 bases lay between the germline ends. Germline values: CDR1 SGHAT, CDR2 FQNNGV. This CDR3 is CASSLEGRDDGYTF. The DNA for the CDR3 is TGTGCCAGCAGCTTAGAAGGCAGGGATGATGGCTACACCTTC.

The V call is TRBV19, the J call TRBJ1-5; 7 bases align to TRBD1. CDR3 length equals 15 residues. Germline CDR1 and CDR2: LNHDA and SQIVND (reference sequence). CDR3 protein: CASRRDRAVNQPQHF. The CDR3 DNA is TGTGCAAGTCGCCGGGACAGAGCAGTGAATCAGCCCCAGCATTTT.